This T cell receptor (beta chain) derives from a study of T cell clones after liver transplantation. Study summary: In this trial, immunosuppression withdrawal was attempted within 2 years of liver transplant. A pre-transplant mixed lymphocyte reaction with TCRbeta sequencing defined graft-donor-reactive clones followed in post-transplant blood. Patients counted as tolerant after at least one year off all immunosuppression, enzymes not exceeding twice normal.

This clone was counted a few times. Libraries were prepared by immunoSEQ multiplex PCR; TCRdb keeps only in-frame clonotypes and omits some of them. Among 25,000 to 35,000 clones, about 94% were seen once, and the ten largest hold roughly 25%. The CDR3 is 13 amino acids. In germline, CDR1 is SGHAT, CDR2 FQNNGV. Between the trimmed V and J ends, which lost 4 bases and 7 bases, there was a span of 14 bases. The receptor was isolated from a human patient who received a liver transplant. The graft donor may have given rise to some T cells. Source: CD8+ T cells from blood, taken 12 months after liver transplant. V is TRBV11-2 and J is TRBJ2-7; D possibly uses TRBD1 or TRBD2 (5 bases each). CDR3 residues: CASSSPDRGEQYF. Here the CDR3 DNA reads TGTGCCAGCAGCTCGCCCGACAGAGGGGAGCAGTACTTC.